Listed below are T cell receptor beta chains from one sample, sequenced in a study of shared clonotypes between healthy human individuals. Assay used: immunoSEQ multiplex PCR; TCRdb lists only in-frame clones, some missing. The data contain about 640,000 clones, about 78% of them singletons. The sequencing input was memory CD4+ T cells sorted from blood. The receptors originated from a woman aged 25-40 years in good health. The CDR3 runs from the conserved cysteine through the conserved F or W. D genes are given only for firm matches. Expanded clones are given a class, and other clones once, few, many or no size at all.

j_call	clone_size	v_call	d_call	cdr3_nt	cdr3_aa
TRBJ2-5	NA	TRBV28	NA	TGTGCCAGTGCATTGGGGGCCTCGGGCACGGAGACCCAGTACTTC	CASALGASGTETQYF
TRBJ2-4	NA	TRBV5-4	NA	TGTGCCAGCAGCCCCCGATCAAAAAACATTCAGTACTTC	CASSPRSKNIQYF
TRBJ2-5	NA	TRBV9	TRBD1	TGTGCCAGCAGCGTAGGTCTGGGCAGGGGGCAAGGAGAGACCCAGTACTTC	CASSVGLGRGQGETQYF
TRBJ1-3	NA	TRBV21-1	NA	TGTGCCAGCAGCAACCGGGACAGGGGCTACCCAAACTCTGGAAACACCATATATTTT	CASSNRDRGYPNSGNTIYF
TRBJ2-5	few	TRBV6-6	NA	TGTGCCAGCAGTTACTCGTTAAGGGAGGAGACCCAGTACTTC	CASSYSLREETQYF
TRBJ2-7	NA	TRBV6-5	TRBD1	TGTGCCAGCAGCACCCGGGACAGTGCCAACTACGAGCAGTACTTC	CASSTRDSANYEQYF
TRBJ2-1	NA	TRBV29-1	NA	TGCAGCGTTGAAGGCCTCAGAGGGTGGGAATACAATGAGCAGTTCTTC	CSVEGLRGWEYNEQFF
TRBJ1-1	NA	TRBV5-1	NA	TGCGCCAGCAGCTTACAGAGCATGAACACTGAAGCTTTCTTT	CASSLQSMNTEAFF
TRBJ2-5	NA	TRBV7-9	NA	TGTGCCAGCAGCTCCAACCTAGAGACCCAGTACTTC	CASSSNLETQYF
TRBJ2-7	NA	TRBV7-2	NA	TGTGCCAGCAGCTTAGTCGCTACTAGATTGGCCTCCTACGAGCAGTACTTC	CASSLVATRLASYEQYF
TRBJ2-7	NA	TRBV7-3	NA	TGTGCCAGCAGCTTAGAGGGACAATCAAAGCAGTACTTC	CASSLEGQSKQYF
TRBJ2-1	NA	TRBV5-1	NA	TGCGCCAGCAGCTTGGATCGGACAGTTTACAATGAGCAGTTCTTC	CASSLDRTVYNEQFF
TRBJ2-7	NA	TRBV29-1	TRBD2	TGCAGCGTTGAGACAGCGGGGAGGGTTGGCGAGCAGTACTTC	CSVETAGRVGEQYF
TRBJ2-7	NA	TRBV28	NA	TGTGCCAGCAATTGGGGGAGGAACGAGCAGTACTTC	CASNWGRNEQYF
TRBJ2-5	NA	TRBV14	NA	TGTGCCAGCAGCCACAGGGTTGCCCAAGAGACCCAGTACTTC	CASSHRVAQETQYF
TRBJ2-7	NA	TRBV5-1	NA	TGCGCCAGCAGCCAGAACTACGAGCAGTACTTC	CASSQNYEQYF
TRBJ2-3	few	TRBV5-1	NA	TGCGCCAGCGGTCAGGGGAGCACAGATACGCAGTATTTT	CASGQGSTDTQYF
TRBJ2-7	NA	TRBV29-1	TRBD2	TGCAGCGTTGGGCTAGCGGGGAGGAGGGGTTACGAGCAGTACTTC	CSVGLAGRRGYEQYF
TRBJ2-1	NA	TRBV7-2	NA	TGTGCCAGCAGCTTACAAGCGGGCCCAAATGAGCAGTTCTTC	CASSLQAGPNEQFF
TRBJ1-2	few	TRBV19	NA	TGTGCCAGTAGTGGTGACAGGATCAACTATGGCTACACCTTC	CASSGDRINYGYTF
TRBJ1-2	NA	TRBV10-1	TRBD1	TGCGCCAGCAGCCGACAGGGCGGTGGCTACACCTTC	CASSRQGGGYTF
TRBJ2-3	NA	TRBV5-4	NA	TGTGCCAGCAGCCCCGGGCGAGCGAGCACAGATACGCAGTATTTT	CASSPGRASTDTQYF
TRBJ2-7	once	TRBV28	NA	TGTGCCAGCAGTTTATCTCGTCCCGAGCAGTACTTC	CASSLSRPEQYF
TRBJ1-4	few	TRBV10-3	NA	TGTGCCATCAGTGTGGGGAATGAAAAACTGTTTTTT	CAISVGNEKLFF
TRBJ2-1	NA	TRBV19	NA	TGTGCCAGTAGTATAGAGGGGGCCCCCTCGGGAGGCAATGAGCAGTTCTTC	CASSIEGAPSGGNEQFF
TRBJ2-5	many	TRBV19	TRBD2	TGTGCCAGTAGTCCCCAAGCGGGGTTGGAGACCCAGTACTTC	CASSPQAGLETQYF
TRBJ1-1	few	TRBV9	NA	TGTGCCAGCAGCGTAGCCTGGGGGACTGAAGCTTTCTTT	CASSVAWGTEAFF
TRBJ2-7	NA	TRBV23-1	NA	TGCGCCAGCAGTCAATACTGCCAGGGTGGTGGCGCCGAGCAGTACTTC	CASSQYCQGGGAEQYF
TRBJ2-6	NA	TRBV6-1	NA	TGTGCCAGCAGTGTCGGGGCCAACGTCCTGACTTTC	CASSVGANVLTF
TRBJ2-7	NA	TRBV5-1	TRBD1	TGCGCCAGCAGGCCCGGGACAGGGGTGCACGAGCAGTACTTC	CASRPGTGVHEQYF
TRBJ1-5	few	TRBV4-2	TRBD1	TGTGCCAGCAGCCAGGAAACAGGGGCCAATCAGCCCCAGCATTTT	CASSQETGANQPQHF
TRBJ1-5	NA	TRBV19	NA	TGTGCCAGTAGTAGTTGGAGCAATCAGCCCCAGCATTTT	CASSSWSNQPQHF